This TCR beta chain was documented in a study of T cell changes during pregnancy in multiple sclerosis. Only in-frame clones appear in the TCRdb table, and some are missing; sequencing was by immunoSEQ multiplex PCR. The sample includes some 140,000 clones, 90% to 96% of them seen just once. Germline V CDR1 and CDR2: SGHAT, FQNNGV. CDR3 length: 15 residues. The trim removed 0 bases at V and 3 bases at J, leaving 5 bases unmatched. This clonotype was sampled from a female donor with multiple sclerosis, enrolled in a pregnancy study. The starting material was peripheral blood, obtained after pregnancy. V and J are TRBV11-2 and TRBJ2-7; 7 bases are a match to TRBD2. Written as DNA, the CDR3 is TGTGCCAGCAGCTTAGAAGGCGGGGGAAGCTACGAGCAGTACTTC. This sequence encodes CASSLEGGGSYEQYF.